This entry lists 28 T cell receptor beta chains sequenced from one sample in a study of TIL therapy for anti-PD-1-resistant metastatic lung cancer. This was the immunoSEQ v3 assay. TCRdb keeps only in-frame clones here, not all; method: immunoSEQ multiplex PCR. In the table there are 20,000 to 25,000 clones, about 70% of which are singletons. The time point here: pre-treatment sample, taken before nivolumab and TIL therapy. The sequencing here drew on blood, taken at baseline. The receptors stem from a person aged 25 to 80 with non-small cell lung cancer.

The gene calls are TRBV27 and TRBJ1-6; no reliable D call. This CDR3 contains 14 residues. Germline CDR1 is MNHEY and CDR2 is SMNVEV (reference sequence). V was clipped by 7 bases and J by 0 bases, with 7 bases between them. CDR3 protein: CASKAGSYNSPLHF. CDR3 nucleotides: TGTGCCAGCAAGGCGGGCTCCTATAATTCACCCCTCCACTTT.

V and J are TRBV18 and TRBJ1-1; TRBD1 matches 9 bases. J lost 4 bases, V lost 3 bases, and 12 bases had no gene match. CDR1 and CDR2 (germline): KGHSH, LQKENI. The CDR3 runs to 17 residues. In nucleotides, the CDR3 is TGTGCCAGCTCACCCGTTACCATGACAGGGGGAGGCACTGAAGCTTTCTTT. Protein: CASSPVTMTGGGTEAFF. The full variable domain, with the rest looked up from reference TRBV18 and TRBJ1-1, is NAGVMQNPRHLVRRRGQEARLRCSPMKGHSHVYWYRQLPEEGLKFMVYLQKENIIDESGMPKERFSAEFPKEGPSILRIQQVVRGDSAAYFCASSPVTMTGGGTEAFFGQGTRLTVV.

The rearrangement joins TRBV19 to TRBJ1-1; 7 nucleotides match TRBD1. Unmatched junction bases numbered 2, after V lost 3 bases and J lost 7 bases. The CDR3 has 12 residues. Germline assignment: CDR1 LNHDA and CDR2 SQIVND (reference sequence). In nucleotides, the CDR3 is TGTGCCAGTAGTATCGGGACAGTTGAAGCTTTCTTT. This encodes CASSIGTVEAFF.

Written as DNA, the CDR3 is TGTGCCACCAGTGACCCAGGAAGGGACAGGAATGGCTACACCTTC. Residues: CATSDPGRDRNGYTF. This chain uses TRBV24-1 with TRBJ1-2; 8 bases are shared with TRBD1. The CDR3 length is 15 residues. V lost 4 bases to trimming and J lost 6 bases; unmatched junction nucleotides: 9. In germline, CDR1 is KGHDR, CDR2 SFDVKD.

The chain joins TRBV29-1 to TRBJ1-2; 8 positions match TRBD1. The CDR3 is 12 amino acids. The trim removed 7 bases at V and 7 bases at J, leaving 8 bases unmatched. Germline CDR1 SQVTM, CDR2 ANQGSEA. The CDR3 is CSARTGGGGYTF. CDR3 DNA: TGCAGCGCCCGCACAGGGGGTGGTGGCTACACCTTC.

The CDR3 region is CASSVESGVRGYTF. CDR3 DNA: TGTGCCAGCAGCGTAGAGTCCGGGGTTCGAGGCTACACCTTC. V usage is TRBV7-2 and J usage is TRBJ1-2; D uncertain. This CDR3 spans 14 amino acids. V gave up 5 bases and J gave up 8 bases, with 18 bases separating them. Germline-derived CDR1 and CDR2 are SGHTA and FQGNSA.

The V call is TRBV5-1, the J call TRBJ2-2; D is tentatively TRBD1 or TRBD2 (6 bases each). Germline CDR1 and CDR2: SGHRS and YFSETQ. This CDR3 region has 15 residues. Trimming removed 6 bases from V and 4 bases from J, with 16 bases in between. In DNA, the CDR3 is TGCGCCAGCACCCCGTGGGGGGCGGGCACCGGGGAGCTGTTTTTT. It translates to CASTPWGAGTGELFF.

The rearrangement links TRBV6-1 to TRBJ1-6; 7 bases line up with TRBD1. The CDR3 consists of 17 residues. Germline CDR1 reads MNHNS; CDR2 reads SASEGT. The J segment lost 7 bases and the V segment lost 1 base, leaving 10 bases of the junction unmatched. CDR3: CASSEDNRGRTNSPLHF. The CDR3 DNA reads TGTGCCAGCAGTGAAGATAATAGGGGGCGGACGAATTCACCCCTCCACTTT.

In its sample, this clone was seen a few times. CDR3 nucleotide sequence: TGCGCCAGCAGTCAGGGGGACAGCGGAACCTACGAGCAGTACTTC. This codes for CASSQGDSGTYEQYF. The chain combines TRBV23-1 with TRBJ2-7; the match to TRBD1 covers 7 bases. TRBV23-1 falls under the ORF class, with uncertain function. The CDR3 covers 15 residues. With 3 bases clipped from V and 2 bases from J, the junction kept 7 bases outside the gene matches.

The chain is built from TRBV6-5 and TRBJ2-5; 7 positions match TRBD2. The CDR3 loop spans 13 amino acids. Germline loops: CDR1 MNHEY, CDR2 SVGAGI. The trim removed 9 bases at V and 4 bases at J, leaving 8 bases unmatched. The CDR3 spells CARGGKTRETQYF. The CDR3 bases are TGTGCCAGGGGGGGGAAGACAAGAGAGACCCAGTACTTC.

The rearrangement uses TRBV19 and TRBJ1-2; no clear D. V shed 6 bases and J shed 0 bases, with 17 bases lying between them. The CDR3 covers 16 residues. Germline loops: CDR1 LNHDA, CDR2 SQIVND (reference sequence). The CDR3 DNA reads TGTGCCAGTAGAGTTTATACTACAGATCCTAACTATGGCTACACCTTC. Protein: CASRVYTTDPNYGYTF.

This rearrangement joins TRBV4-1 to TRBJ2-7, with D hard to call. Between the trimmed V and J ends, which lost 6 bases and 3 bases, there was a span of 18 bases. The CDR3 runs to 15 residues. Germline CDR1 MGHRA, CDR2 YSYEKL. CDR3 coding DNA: TGCGCCAGCAGGCGGATGGCGACGGACCTCTACGAGCAGTACTTC. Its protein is CASRRMATDLYEQYF.

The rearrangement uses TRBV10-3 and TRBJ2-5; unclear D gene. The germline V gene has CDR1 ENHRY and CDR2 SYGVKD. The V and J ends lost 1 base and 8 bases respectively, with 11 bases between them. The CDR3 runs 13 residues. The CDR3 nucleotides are TGTGCCATCAGTGAGTTGGAGCGAGGAACCCAGTACTTC. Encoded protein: CAISELERGTQYF.

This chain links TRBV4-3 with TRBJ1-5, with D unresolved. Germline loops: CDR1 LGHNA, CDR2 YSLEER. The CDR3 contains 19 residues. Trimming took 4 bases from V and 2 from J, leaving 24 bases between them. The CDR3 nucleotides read TGCGCCAGCAGCCCGCGGTGGGAGAGGCTGTCGACGGGCAATCAGCCCCAGCATTTT. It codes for CASSPRWERLSTGNQPQHF.

The DNA of the CDR3 is TGTGCCAGCAGGGCCGGGACTATCTACAATGAGCAGTTCTTC. This gives the protein CASRAGTIYNEQFF. The chain has TRBV7-8 and TRBJ2-1; 7 bases map to TRBD2. CDR1 SGHVS and CDR2 FQNEAQ come from the germline V gene. Trimming cost V 6 bases and J 3 bases; bases outside gene matches: 5. The CDR3 covers 14 residues.

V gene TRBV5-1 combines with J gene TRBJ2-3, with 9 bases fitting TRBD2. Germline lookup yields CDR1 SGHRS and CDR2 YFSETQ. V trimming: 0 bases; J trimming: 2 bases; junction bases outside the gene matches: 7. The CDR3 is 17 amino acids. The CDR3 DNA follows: TGCGCCAGCAGCTTGGGGTCTAGCGGGGATTACACAGATACGCAGTATTTT. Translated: CASSLGSSGDYTDTQYF.

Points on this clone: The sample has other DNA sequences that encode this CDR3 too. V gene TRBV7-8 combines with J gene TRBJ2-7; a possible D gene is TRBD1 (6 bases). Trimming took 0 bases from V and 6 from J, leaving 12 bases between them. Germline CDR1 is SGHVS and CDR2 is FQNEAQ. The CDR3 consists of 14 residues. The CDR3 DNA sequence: TGTGCCAGCAGCTTAGCTAGGACAGCCGGCGAGCAGTACGTC. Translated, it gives CASSLARTAGEQYV.

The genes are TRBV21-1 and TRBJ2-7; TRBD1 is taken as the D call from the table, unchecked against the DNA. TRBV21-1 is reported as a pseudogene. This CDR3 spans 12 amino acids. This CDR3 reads CPPGQGSYEQYF. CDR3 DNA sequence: TGTCCCCCGGGACAGGGATCCTACGAGCAGTACTTC.

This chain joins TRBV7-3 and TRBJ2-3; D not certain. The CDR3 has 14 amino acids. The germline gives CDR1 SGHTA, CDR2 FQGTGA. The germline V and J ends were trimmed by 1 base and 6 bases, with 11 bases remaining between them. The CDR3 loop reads CASSLIPTSDTQYF. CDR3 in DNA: TGTGCCAGCAGCTTAATACCTACCTCGGATACGCAGTATTTT.

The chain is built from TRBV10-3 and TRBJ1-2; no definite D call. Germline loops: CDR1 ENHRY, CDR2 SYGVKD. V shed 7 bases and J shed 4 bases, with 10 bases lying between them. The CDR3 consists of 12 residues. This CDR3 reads CAINLEGYGYTF. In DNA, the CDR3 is TGTGCCATCAATTTGGAGGGCTATGGCTACACCTTC.

The CDR3 loop is CASSDRLALTDTQYF. CDR3 sequence (DNA): TGTGCCAGCAGTGACCGTCTAGCGCTCACAGATACGCAGTATTTT. The chain carries TRBV2 and TRBJ2-3, with D perhaps matching TRBD2 (6 bases). Germline V lookup: CDR1 SNHLY, CDR2 FYNNEI. The V end lost 3 bases, the J end lost 2 bases, and 12 bases lay between the germline ends. The CDR3 consists of 15 residues.

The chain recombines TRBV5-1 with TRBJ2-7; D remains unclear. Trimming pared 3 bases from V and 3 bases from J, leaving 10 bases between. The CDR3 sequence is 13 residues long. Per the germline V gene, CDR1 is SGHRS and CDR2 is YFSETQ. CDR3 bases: TGCGCCAGCAGCTCTGGATACAGCTACGAGCAGTACGTC. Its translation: CASSSGYSYEQYV.

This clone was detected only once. CDR3 sequence reads: CATGASVTSNEQFF. CDR3 DNA: TGCGCGACTGGTGCTAGCGTTACGAGCAATGAGCAGTTCTTC. The genes are TRBV1 and TRBJ2-1; TRBD2, the table's D call, was not compared with the DNA. TRBV1 is marked as a pseudogene. The CDR3 totals 14 residues.

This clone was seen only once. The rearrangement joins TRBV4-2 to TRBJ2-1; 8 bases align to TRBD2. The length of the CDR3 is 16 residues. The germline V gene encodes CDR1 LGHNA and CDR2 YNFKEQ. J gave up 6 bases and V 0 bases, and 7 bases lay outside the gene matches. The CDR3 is CASSQDGSLAGNEQFF. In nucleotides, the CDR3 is TGTGCCAGCAGCCAAGATGGGTCTCTAGCGGGCAATGAGCAGTTCTTC.

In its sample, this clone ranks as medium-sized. CDR3 residues: CASSEAPRTGGSQPQHF. CDR3 DNA: TGTGCCAGCAGTGAAGCGCCCCGGACAGGGGGCAGTCAGCCCCAGCATTTT. The chain recombines TRBV2 with TRBJ1-5, with 11 nucleotides matching TRBD1. This CDR3 is built from 17 residues. CDR1 and CDR2 from the germline V gene are SNHLY and FYNNEI. The ends lost 0 bases at V and 6 bases at J; junction bases unmatched: 7.

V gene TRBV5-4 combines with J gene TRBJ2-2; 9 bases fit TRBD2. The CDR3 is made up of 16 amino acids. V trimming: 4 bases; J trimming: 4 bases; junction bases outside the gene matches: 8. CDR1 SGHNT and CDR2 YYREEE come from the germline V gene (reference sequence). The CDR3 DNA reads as TGTGCCAGCAGCCAGGGGACTAGCAGGGTCACCGGGGAGCTGTTTTTT. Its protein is CASSQGTSRVTGELFF.

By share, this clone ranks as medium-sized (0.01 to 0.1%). As DNA, the CDR3 is TGTGCCAGCAGCTCGCTGGGTAGGGGCGAGCAGTACTTC. Protein product: CASSSLGRGEQYF. This chain joins TRBV5-4 and TRBJ2-7; possibly TRBD1 for D (5 bases). The CDR3 extends over 13 amino acids. Germline V CDR1 and CDR2: SGHNT, YYREEE (reference sequence). V was shortened by 3 bases and J by 6 bases, with 13 bases between the two germline ends. Looking up the rest from reference TRBV5-4 and TRBJ2-7 gives the full variable domain: ETGVTQSPTHLIKTRGQQVTLRCSSQSGHNTVSWYQQALGQGPQFIFQYYREEENGRGNFPPRFSGLQFPNYSSELNVNALELDDSALYLCASSSLGRGEQYFGPGTRLTVT.

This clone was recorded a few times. As DNA, the CDR3 is TGTGCCAGTAGTCTCAGTAATAGCAATCAGCCCCAGCATTTT. Protein: CASSLSNSNQPQHF. The chain uses TRBV19 and TRBJ1-5; D unresolved. V lost 5 bases, J lost 0 bases, and 8 bases lay in between. This CDR3 region has 14 residues. The germline gives CDR1 LNHDA, CDR2 SQIVND (reference sequence).